This TCR beta chain was identified in a study of shared clonotypes between healthy human individuals. Study-wide findings and caveats: The naive CD4 repertoires of a few donors were compared, and approximately 5% of clonotypes were shared.

Partitioning of CD4+ cells yielded a CD45RA+ naive subset and a CD45RA-negative memory subset. In regard to this clone: Its antigen is still unknown.

Per germline, CDR1 GTSNPN and CDR2 SVGIG (reference sequence). The CDR3 spans 16 residues. Trimming stripped 4 bases from V and 0 bases from J, with 17 bases between. Assay used: immunoSEQ multiplex PCR; TCRdb lists only in-frame clones, some missing. Here the sample spans roughly 2 million clones, over 85% being singletons. V and J are TRBV30 and TRBJ2-3; tentative D call: TRBD2 (5 bases). The sample comprised naive CD4+ T cells sorted from blood. Subset noted: CD45RA+ positively selected. This clonotype was sampled from a man aged 18 to 29 in good health. The CDR3, as DNA: TGTGCCTGGACCCGAGGGCAGACTTCTAGCACAGATACGCAGTATTTT. Translation: CAWTRGQTSSTDTQYF.